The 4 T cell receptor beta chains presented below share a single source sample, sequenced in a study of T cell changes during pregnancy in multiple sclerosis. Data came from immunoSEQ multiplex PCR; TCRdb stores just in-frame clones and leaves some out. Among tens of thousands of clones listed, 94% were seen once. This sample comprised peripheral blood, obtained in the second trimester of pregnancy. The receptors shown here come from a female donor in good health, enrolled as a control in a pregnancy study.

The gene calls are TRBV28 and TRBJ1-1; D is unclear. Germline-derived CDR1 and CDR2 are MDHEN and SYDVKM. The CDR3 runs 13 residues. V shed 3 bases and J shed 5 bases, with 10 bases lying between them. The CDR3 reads CASSFPGWTEAFF. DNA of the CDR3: TGTGCCAGCAGTTTCCCGGGTTGGACTGAAGCTTTCTTT.

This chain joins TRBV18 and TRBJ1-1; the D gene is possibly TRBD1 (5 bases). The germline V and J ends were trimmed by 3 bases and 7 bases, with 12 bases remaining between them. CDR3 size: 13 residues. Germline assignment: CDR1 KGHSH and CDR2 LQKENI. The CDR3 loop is CASSPSREDEAFF. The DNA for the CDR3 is TGTGCCAGCTCACCTTCCAGGGAAGATGAAGCTTTCTTT.

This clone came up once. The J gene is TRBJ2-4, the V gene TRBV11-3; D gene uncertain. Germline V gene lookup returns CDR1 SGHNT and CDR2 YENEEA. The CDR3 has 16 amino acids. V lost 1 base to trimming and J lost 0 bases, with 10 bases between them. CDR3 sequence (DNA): TGTGCCAGCAGCTTAGGGCAGGTCGGAGCCAAAAACATTCAGTACTTC. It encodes CASSLGQVGAKNIQYF.

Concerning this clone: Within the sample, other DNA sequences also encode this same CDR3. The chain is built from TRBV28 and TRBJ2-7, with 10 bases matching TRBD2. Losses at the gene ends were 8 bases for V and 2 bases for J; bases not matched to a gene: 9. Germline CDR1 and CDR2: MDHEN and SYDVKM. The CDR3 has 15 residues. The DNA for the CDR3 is TGTGCCAGCGGGACTAGCGCGAAGGGCCCCTACGAGCAGTACTTC. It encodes CASGTSAKGPYEQYF.